The TCR beta chain described here comes from a study of tumor-infiltrating lymphocytes in localized non-small cell lung cancer (dated by TCRdb to the early 2020s). For the study in its entirety: The cohort covered several histologies, both smokers and never-smokers, and patients whose samples were collected after neoadjuvant chemotherapy. Each patient contributed resected tumor tissue and uninvolved lung tissue from the same patient, described as non-adjacent to the tumor. TCR sequencing was one of several integrated assays, alongside flow cytometry, multiplex immunofluorescence, RNA-seq, exome sequencing and proteomics, applied to the same patients. The overall ICON cohort was composed of around 150 surgical patients with localized non-small cell lung cancer whose tumors were resected. A total of 50 to 65 patients were included in the paired tumor versus uninvolved lung comparison of immunoSEQ T-cell fraction.

The research as a whole found: Assay coverage differed among patients according to how much tissue was available, so only a subset of the cohort had TCR sequencing. Because different assays used different pieces of the same tissue, technical variation could not be distinguished from intratumor heterogeneity. TCR-derived T-cell fraction did not differ between the flow cytometry-defined immunotypes IM1 (good prognosis) and IM2 (poor prognosis). In line with immunofluorescence CD3 counts, TCRbeta sequencing supported higher T cell infiltration in tumors compared with uninvolved lung tissue. Recurrence-free survival showed no association with tumor T-cell fraction measured by TCR sequencing (p = 0.61).

The immunoSEQ assay used for TCR sequencing gave the T-cell fraction in both tumor and uninvolved lung tissue. In the original analysis: For survival analysis, patients were split into high (upper tertile) and low (lower two tertiles) T-cell fraction groups and compared by log-rank test. Paired tumor versus uninvolved lung differences in T-cell fraction were tested with a signed-rank test. TCRdb holds this immuneACCESS table with in-frame rearrangements only. Some clones are missing; in checked studies, unresolved V genes explain under half, and the rest has no known cause. The DNA was the basis for D and trimming; V, J and clone size are from that table. The sample data list some 16,000 clones, and roughly 72% of these were observed just once. The ten largest clonotypes hold approximately 6% of the sample. ICON enrollment began in 2016, and the last patient was enrolled in 2018. From a subcohort of 70 or so patients, fresh tumor and matched uninvolved tissue were collected for in-depth immune analyses, including TCR sequencing. DNA for TCR sequencing was isolated from bulk tissue, and no cell sorting was done.

From a lookup of the germline V gene, CDR1 and CDR2 are SGHDN and FVKESK. From the cysteine up to the phenylalanine, the CDR3 has a length of 15 residues. Only the CDR3 region is kept as DNA, spanning 45 bases read in frame from base 1. Trimming leaves V shorter by 4 bases and J shorter by 5 bases, with the junction holding 10 bases beyond the gene matches. Details on this clone: It lacks a known antigen. The sample holds no much larger clone one base away, and base qualities are not on file.

The specimen was lung tumor tissue. The sequence derives from a human donor with non-small cell lung cancer. The chain uses TRBV14 and TRBJ1-1; a stretch of 7 junction bases matches TRBD1. This receptor carries the CDR3 CASSPITGVRTEAFF. The DNA sequence is as follows: TGTGCCAGCAGCCCTATAACAGGGGTACGTACTGAAGCTTTCTTT.